The T cell receptor (beta chain) described here comes from a study of shared clonotypes between healthy human individuals. CDR1 SGHNT and CDR2 YENEEA come from the germline V gene. Trimming cost V 3 bases and J 2 bases, with 11 bases left between them. CDR3 length: 15 residues. Generated by immunoSEQ multiplex PCR, the TCRdb table keeps only in-frame clones and is missing some. The sample yields about 2.3 million clones, approximately 95% seen once. Sequencing was carried out using naive CD4+ T cells from PBMCs. The subset was: CD45RA+ positively selected. V is TRBV11-3 and J is TRBJ2-1; D ambiguous. The source is a man aged 18 to 29 in good health. Some clones in this sample may be carry-over from other donors' samples. DNA of the CDR3: TGTGCCAGCAGCTTGTCTTCCGTCCCCTACAATGAGCAGTTCTTC. Encoded protein: CASSLSSVPYNEQFF.